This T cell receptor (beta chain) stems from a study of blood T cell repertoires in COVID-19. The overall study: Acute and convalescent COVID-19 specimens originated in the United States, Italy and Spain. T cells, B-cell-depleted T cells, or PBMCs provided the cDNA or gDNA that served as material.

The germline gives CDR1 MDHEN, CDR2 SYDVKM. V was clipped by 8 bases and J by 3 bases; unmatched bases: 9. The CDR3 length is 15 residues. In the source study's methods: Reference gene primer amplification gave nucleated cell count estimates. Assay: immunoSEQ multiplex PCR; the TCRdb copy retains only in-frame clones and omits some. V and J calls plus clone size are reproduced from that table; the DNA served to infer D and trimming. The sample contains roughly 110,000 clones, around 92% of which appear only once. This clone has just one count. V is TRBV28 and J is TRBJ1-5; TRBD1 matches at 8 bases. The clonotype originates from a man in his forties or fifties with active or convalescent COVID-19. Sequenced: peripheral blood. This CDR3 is CASQVWGQDNQPQHF. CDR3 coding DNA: TGTGCCAGCCAAGTTTGGGGACAGGACAATCAGCCCCAGCATTTT.